A single sample gave rise to the 11 T cell receptor beta chains below, sequenced in a study of cytomegalovirus exposure and HLA in healthy donors. PCR amplification relied on 60 Vbeta primers (plus 13 Jbeta primers). Here immunoSEQ multiplex PCR was the method, and the copy in TCRdb shows in-frame clones only, minus some. Of approximately 130,000 clones detected, over 6.5% appear once; the ten largest clones hold 6% to 7.5%. Material for sequencing was PBMCs. These receptors were collected from a middle-aged woman in good health and CMV-seropositive.

The CDR3 loop is CASSPRLADSYNEQFF. The CDR3 DNA reads as TGCGCCAGCAGCCCCAGACTAGCAGACTCCTACAATGAGCAGTTCTTC. J is TRBJ2-1 and V is TRBV5-1, with 7 positions matching TRBD2. The CDR3 runs 16 residues. The V gene's germline CDR1 is SGHRS and CDR2 YFSETQ. V lost 4 bases and J lost 0; bases outside the gene matches: 7.

The V and J genes are TRBV9 and TRBJ1-3; D is uncertain. Germline values: CDR1 SGDLS, CDR2 YYNGEE. Between the trimmed V and J ends, which lost 0 bases and 6 bases, there was a span of 13 bases. The CDR3 contains 15 residues. The CDR3 DNA sequence: TGTGCCAGCAGCGTAGACATGGGGAGTGCAAACACCATATATTTT. It encodes CASSVDMGSANTIYF.

This clone was found a few times. This rearrangement joins TRBV12-5 to TRBJ2-2; tentatively, D is TRBD2 (5 bases). V was clipped by 5 bases and J by 5 bases, with 6 bases between them. CDR3 size: 12 residues. Germline values: CDR1 LGHNT, CDR2 FRNRAP. In DNA form, the CDR3 reads TGTGCTAGTGGTCCGGGAACCGGGGAGCTGTTTTTT. It translates to CASGPGTGELFF.

The rearrangement links TRBV5-1 to TRBJ1-2; 8 bases fit TRBD1. The CDR3 loop spans 14 amino acids. Germline CDR1 is SGHRS and CDR2 is YFSETQ. V dropped 4 bases and J dropped 9; count of bases not matched to a gene: 11. The CDR3 region has the DNA TGCGCCAGCAGCATGGAGGGACAGGTTGAAAGCTACACCTTC. It specifies CASSMEGQVESYTF. The variable domain in full, with the rest retrieved from reference TRBV5-1 and TRBJ1-2, is KAGVTQTPRYLIKTRGQQVTLSCSPISGHRSVSWYQQTPGQGLQFLFEYFSETQRNKGNFPGRFSGRQFSNSRSEMNVSTLELGDSALYLCASSMEGQVESYTFGSGTRLTVV.

V and J are TRBV30 and TRBJ1-4; tentatively, D is TRBD1 (5 bases). V lost 5 bases, J lost 0 bases, and 13 bases lay in between. CDR3 length: 15 residues. Germline V gene data show CDR1 as GTSNPN and CDR2 as SVGIG (reference sequence). The CDR3 here is CAWDQGSATNEKLFF. The CDR3 bases are TGTGCCTGGGATCAGGGAAGCGCAACTAATGAAAAACTGTTTTTT.

This clone was seen more than once but under ten times. The chain joins TRBV6-5 to TRBJ2-7, with a tentative D call TRBD2 (6 bases). Germline V gene sequence: CDR1 MNHEY, CDR2 SVGAGI. V was cut by 6 bases and J by 0 bases, with 12 bases left in between. The CDR3 runs 14 residues. The CDR3 DNA follows: TGTGCCAGCAGCCTGGGGGGTTCCTCCTACGAGCAGTACTTC. It translates to CASSLGGSSYEQYF.

This chain uses TRBV19 with TRBJ2-1, with TRBD2 matching 10 bases. The germline CDR1 and CDR2 sequences are LNHDA and SQIVND (reference sequence). Losses at the gene ends were 1 base for V and 7 bases for J; bases not matched to a gene: 7. The CDR3 runs to 16 residues. The CDR3 sequence is CASSIVASGGSNEQFF. The CDR3 DNA sequence: TGTGCCAGTAGTATAGTGGCTAGCGGGGGAAGTAATGAGCAGTTCTTC. Full variable domain (missing parts from reference TRBV19 and TRBJ2-1): DGGITQSPKYLFRKEGQNVTLSCEQNLNHDAMYWYRQDPGQGLRLIYYSQIVNDFQKGDIAEGYSVSREKKESFPLTVTSAQKNPTAFYLCASSIVASGGSNEQFFGPGTRLTVL.

The sample holds a few counts of this clone. The V gene is TRBV7-2, the J gene TRBJ1-4, with 9 bases lining up with TRBD1. Per germline, CDR1 SGHTA and CDR2 FQGNSA. The CDR3 length is 14 residues. V lost 4 bases to trimming and J lost 7 bases; unmatched junction nucleotides: 4. The CDR3 region is CASSSGQGSEKLFF. CDR3 DNA: TGTGCCAGCAGCTCCGGACAGGGGAGTGAAAAACTGTTTTTT.

The CDR3 DNA is TGTGCCAGCAGTGAACTTTCCTACGAGCAGTACTTC. Its translation: CASSELSYEQYF. V is TRBV2 and J is TRBJ2-7; D is ambiguous. The CDR3 extends over 12 amino acids. V dropped 2 bases and J dropped 1 base, with 3 bases sitting between them. The germline V gene encodes CDR1 SNHLY and CDR2 FYNNEI.

This chain uses TRBV27 with TRBJ1-1; D may be TRBD1 (5 bases). The CDR3 sequence is 15 residues long. CDR1 is MNHEY and CDR2 is SMNVEV in the germline V gene (reference sequence). V lost 0 bases to trimming and J lost 0 bases, with 8 bases between them. The CDR3 coding sequence is TGTGCCAGCAGTTTATCGACAGCAATGAACACTGAAGCTTTCTTT. Amino acid sequence: CASSLSTAMNTEAFF.

This clone was found a few times. V gene TRBV30 combines with J gene TRBJ1-5; 10 nucleotides align to TRBD1. Germline V gene sequence: CDR1 GTSNPN, CDR2 SVGIG (reference sequence). With 3 bases clipped from V and 5 bases from J, the junction kept 10 bases outside the gene matches. There are 16 residues in the CDR3. CDR3 amino acids: CAWSVPRTGGYQPQHF. The CDR3 nucleotides read TGTGCCTGGAGCGTCCCCCGGACAGGGGGTTATCAGCCCCAGCATTTT.